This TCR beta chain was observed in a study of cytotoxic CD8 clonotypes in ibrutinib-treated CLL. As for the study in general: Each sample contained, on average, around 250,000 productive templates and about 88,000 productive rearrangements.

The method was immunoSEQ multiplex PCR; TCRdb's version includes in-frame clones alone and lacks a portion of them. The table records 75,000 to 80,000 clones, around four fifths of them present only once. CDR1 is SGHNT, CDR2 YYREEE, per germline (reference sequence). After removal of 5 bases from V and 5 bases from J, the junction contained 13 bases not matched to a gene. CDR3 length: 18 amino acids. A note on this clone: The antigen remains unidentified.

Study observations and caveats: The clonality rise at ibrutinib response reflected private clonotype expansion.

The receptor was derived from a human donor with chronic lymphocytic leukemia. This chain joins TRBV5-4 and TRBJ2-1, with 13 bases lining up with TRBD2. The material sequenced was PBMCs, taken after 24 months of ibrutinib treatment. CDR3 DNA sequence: TGTGCCAGCAGAATGGGACTAGCGGGACCCACTTGGGACAATGAGCAGTTCTTC. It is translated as CASRMGLAGPTWDNEQFF.